The rows below give T cell receptor beta chains drawn from one sample of a study of human T cells and chemical hapten exposure. TCRdb reprocessed the RACE reads with MiXCR, giving one entry per CDR3 protein. The sample lists more than 55,000 distinct CDR3 sequences; around 9.5% were seen once. The sequencing used whole blood, collected in connection with sensitization to the hapten diphenylcyclopropenone (DPC). The receptors come from a middle-aged woman with alopecia areata. Some clones in this sample may be carry-over from other donors' samples. Both conserved end residues are part of each CDR3. The order of the fields is CDR3 protein, CDR3 DNA, clone size, V gene, J gene, D gene. The D gene is left open where the match is weak. Expanded clones get a size class; other rows say once, few or many, or leave the size out.

CDR3: CATSDFRAGSTDTQYF
DNA: TGTGCCACCAGTGATTTTCGCGCGGGAAGCACAGATACGCAGTATTTT
size: -
V: TRBV24-1
J: TRBJ2-3
D: -

CDR3: CASSQEWGRGSETQYF
DNA: TGCGCCAGCAGCCAAGAATGGGGCAGGGGATCCGAGACCCAGTACTTC
size: few
V: TRBV4-3
J: TRBJ2-5
D: -

CDR3: CASSSGLSTDTQYF
DNA: TGTGCCAGCAGTTCGGGACTAAGCACAGATACGCAGTATTTT
size: -
V: TRBV12-3/TRBV12-4
J: TRBJ2-3
D: TRBD2

CDR3: CASSESGRTGIQYF
DNA: TGCGCCAGCAGTGAGTCGGGGAGGACGGGCATTCAGTACTTC
size: -
V: TRBV10-2
J: TRBJ2-4
D: -

CDR3: CASSPSLIYNEQFF
DNA: TGTGCCAGCTCACCTTCACTAATCTACAATGAGCAGTTCTTC
size: -
V: TRBV18
J: TRBJ2-1
D: -

CDR3: CASSFRRSAEAFF
DNA: TGTGCCAGCAGTTTTAGGAGGTCGGCTGAAGCTTTCTTT
size: many
V: TRBV12-3/TRBV12-4
J: TRBJ1-1
D: -

CDR3: CATSRDLIAGAKNIQYF
DNA: TGTGCCACCAGCAGAGATCTTATCGCGGGGGCCAAAAACATTCAGTACTTC
size: many
V: TRBV15
J: TRBJ2-4
D: -

CDR3: CAWRFTGRNGNTIYF
DNA: TGTGCCTGGAGATTTACAGGGCGGAATGGAAACACCATATATTTT
size: many
V: TRBV30
J: TRBJ1-3
D: -

CDR3: CASSPPGTGSEGNTIYF
DNA: TGTGCCAGCTCACCACCAGGGACAGGATCGGAGGGAAACACCATATATTTT
size: -
V: TRBV18
J: TRBJ1-3
D: TRBD1

CDR3: CASSRDRVTEAFF
DNA: TGTGCCAGCAGCCGGGACAGGGTAACTGAAGCTTTCTTT
size: many
V: TRBV14
J: TRBJ1-1
D: TRBD1

CDR3: CALSAGPMGTGELFF
DNA: TGTGCCCTCAGCGCGGGGCCCATGGGCACCGGGGAGCTGTTTTTT
size: many
V: TRBV28
J: TRBJ2-2
D: -

CDR3: CASSQGGTGTYGYTF
DNA: TGCGCCAGCAGCCAAGGCGGGACAGGGACCTATGGCTACACCTTC
size: few
V: TRBV4-1
J: TRBJ1-2
D: TRBD1

CDR3: CASTSAGVAYTQYF
DNA: TGTGCCAGCACCTCGGCAGGGGTGGCATATACGCAGTATTTT
size: many
V: TRBV7-2
J: TRBJ2-3
D: -

CDR3: CASSSPGLFSSDTQYF
DNA: TGTGCCAGCAGTTCCCCGGGGCTGTTTAGCTCAGATACGCAGTATTTT
size: -
V: TRBV28
J: TRBJ2-3
D: -

CDR3: CASSQVAETQYF
DNA: TGTGCCAGCAGCCAAGTGGCAGAGACCCAGTACTTC
size: -
V: TRBV3-1
J: TRBJ2-5
D: -

CDR3: CASRDGTGAPEQYF
DNA: TGTGCCAGCAGAGACGGGACAGGGGCCCCCGAGCAGTACTTC
size: -
V: TRBV27
J: TRBJ2-7
D: TRBD1

CDR3: CASSLGPGPETQYF
DNA: TGTGCCAGCAGCTTAGGCCCTGGGCCAGAGACCCAGTACTTC
size: -
V: TRBV7-3
J: TRBJ2-5
D: -

CDR3: CSVGPGGRNTEAFF
DNA: TGCAGCGTTGGCCCAGGAGGGCGGAACACTGAAGCTTTCTTT
size: many
V: TRBV29-1
J: TRBJ1-1
D: -

CDR3: CASSQGMGLNTGELFF
DNA: TGTGCCAGCAGCCAAGGTATGGGCCTGAACACCGGGGAGCTGTTTTTT
size: few
V: TRBV3-1
J: TRBJ2-2
D: -

CDR3: CASSAWGGNQPQHF
DNA: TGTGCCAGCAGCGCCTGGGGAGGCAATCAGCCCCAGCATTTT
size: many
V: TRBV6-6
J: TRBJ1-5
D: -

CDR3: CSARGSIGEQFF
DNA: TGCAGTGCTAGAGGTAGCATCGGTGAGCAGTTCTTC
size: many
V: TRBV20-1
J: TRBJ2-1
D: -

CDR3: CASSSSSGLSYNEQFF
DNA: TGCGCCAGCAGCTCCTCTAGCGGACTCTCCTACAATGAGCAGTTCTTC
size: many
V: TRBV5-1
J: TRBJ2-1
D: TRBD2

CDR3: CASSPNEGRLNTEAFF
DNA: TGTGCCAGCTCACCTAACGAAGGCAGATTAAACACTGAAGCTTTCTTT
size: many
V: TRBV18
J: TRBJ1-1
D: -

CDR3: CAISDLMGDSPLHF
DNA: TGTGCCATCAGTGATTTGATGGGGGATTCACCCCTCCACTTT
size: many
V: TRBV10-3
J: TRBJ1-6
D: -

CDR3: CASSSGGRTQYF
DNA: TGTGCCAGCAGTTCAGGGGGGAGGACGCAGTATTTT
size: few
V: TRBV6-2/TRBV6-3
J: TRBJ2-3
D: -

CDR3: CASSSANLAWRTNIQYF
DNA: TGTGCCAGCAGTTCAGCAAACTTAGCTTGGAGAACAAACATTCAGTACTTC
size: many
V: TRBV12-3/TRBV12-4
J: TRBJ2-4
D: -